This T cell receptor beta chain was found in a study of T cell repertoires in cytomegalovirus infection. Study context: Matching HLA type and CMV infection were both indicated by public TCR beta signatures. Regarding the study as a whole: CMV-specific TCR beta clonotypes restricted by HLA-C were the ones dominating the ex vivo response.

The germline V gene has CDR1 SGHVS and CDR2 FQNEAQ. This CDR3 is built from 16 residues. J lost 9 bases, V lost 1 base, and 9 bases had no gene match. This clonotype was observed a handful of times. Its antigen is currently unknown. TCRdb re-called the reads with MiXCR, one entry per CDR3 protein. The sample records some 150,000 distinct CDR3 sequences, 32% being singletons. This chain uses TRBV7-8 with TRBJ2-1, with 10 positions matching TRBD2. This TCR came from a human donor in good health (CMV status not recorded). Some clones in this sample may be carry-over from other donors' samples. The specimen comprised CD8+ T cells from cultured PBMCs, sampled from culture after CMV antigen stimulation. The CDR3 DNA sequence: TGTGCCAGCAGCTTAGTTGGGACTAGCGATGTTGTTGAGCAGTTCTTC. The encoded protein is CASSLVGTSDVVEQFF. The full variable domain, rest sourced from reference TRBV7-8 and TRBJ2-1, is GAGVSQSPRYKVAKRGQDVALRCDPISGHVSLFWYQQALGQGPEFLTYFQNEAQLDKSGLPSDRFFAERPEGSVSTLKIQRTQQEDSAVYLCASSLVGTSDVVEQFFGPGTRLTVL.